In this sample, the clone carrying this T cell receptor (beta chain) turned up once. The germline V gene has CDR1 MDHEN and CDR2 SYDVKM. The V end was cut by 2 bases, the J end by 4 bases, with 17 bases between. This CDR3 has 16 amino acids. This sample was included in a study of blood T cell repertoires in COVID-19. Repertoires were generated with immunoSEQ multiplex PCR, while TCRdb's copy carries only in-frame clones and drops some. The sample has under 150,000 clones, just under 85% seen once; the top ten hold under 3%. What was sequenced was peripheral blood. The source is a woman aged 40-49 years with active or convalescent COVID-19. V gene TRBV28 combines with J gene TRBJ1-1; no clear D. CDR3 residues: CASSLNWGGIITEAFF. The DNA of the CDR3 is TGTGCCAGCAGTTTAAATTGGGGAGGTATAATCACTGAAGCTTTCTTT.